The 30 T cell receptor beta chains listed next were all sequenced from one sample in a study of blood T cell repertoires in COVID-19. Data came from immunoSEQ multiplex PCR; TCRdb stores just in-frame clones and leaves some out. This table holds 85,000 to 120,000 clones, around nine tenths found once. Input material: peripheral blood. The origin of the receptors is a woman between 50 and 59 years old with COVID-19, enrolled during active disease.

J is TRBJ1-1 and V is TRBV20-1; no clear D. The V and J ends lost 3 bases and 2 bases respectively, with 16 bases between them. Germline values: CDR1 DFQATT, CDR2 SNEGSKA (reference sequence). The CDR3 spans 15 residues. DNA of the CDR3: TGCAGTGCTAGTAGGCAGGCCCTGAGTAACACTGAAGCTTTCTTT. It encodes CSASRQALSNTEAFF.

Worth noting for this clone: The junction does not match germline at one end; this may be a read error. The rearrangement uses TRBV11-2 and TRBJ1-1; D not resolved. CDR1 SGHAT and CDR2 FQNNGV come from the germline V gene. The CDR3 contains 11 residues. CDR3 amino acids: CASSSGRPTVF. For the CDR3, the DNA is TGTGCCAGCAGCTCGGGGAGACCTACGGTCTTT.

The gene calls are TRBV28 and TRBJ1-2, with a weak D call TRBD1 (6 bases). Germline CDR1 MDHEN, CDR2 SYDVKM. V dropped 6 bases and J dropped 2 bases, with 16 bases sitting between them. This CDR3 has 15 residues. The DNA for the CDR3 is TGTGCCAGCAGCCCTACTGGGGGCATAAACTATGGCTACACCTTC. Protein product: CASSPTGGINYGYTF.

The CDR3 DNA reads as TGTGCCAGCAGCTACGGGACTAGCAATGAGCAGTTCTTC. This sequence encodes CASSYGTSNEQFF. The V and J genes are TRBV11-3 and TRBJ2-1; 8 bases are a match to TRBD2. Per germline, CDR1 SGHNT and CDR2 YENEEA. V shed 4 bases and J 6 bases; nucleotides not matched to a gene: 2. The CDR3 spans 13 residues.

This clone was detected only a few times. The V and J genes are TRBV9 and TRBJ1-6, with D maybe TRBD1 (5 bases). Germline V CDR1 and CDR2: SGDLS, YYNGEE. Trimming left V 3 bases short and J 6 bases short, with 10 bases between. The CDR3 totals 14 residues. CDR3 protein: CASSAQGLNSPLHF. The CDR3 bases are TGTGCCAGCAGCGCTCAGGGACTTAATTCACCCCTCCACTTT.

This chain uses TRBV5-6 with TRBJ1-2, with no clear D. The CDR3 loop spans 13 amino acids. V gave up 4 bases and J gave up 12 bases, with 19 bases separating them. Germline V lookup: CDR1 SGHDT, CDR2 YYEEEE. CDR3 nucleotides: TGTGCCAGCAGCCTACTCGTCGGGATTGAGGACACCTTC. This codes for CASSLLVGIEDTF.

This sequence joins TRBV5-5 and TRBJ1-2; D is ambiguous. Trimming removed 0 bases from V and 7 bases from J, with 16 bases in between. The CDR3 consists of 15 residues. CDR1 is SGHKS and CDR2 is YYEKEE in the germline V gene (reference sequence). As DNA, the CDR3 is TGTGCCAGCAGCTTGGAGGGCCTCCCAGCGGGTGGCTACACCTTC. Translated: CASSLEGLPAGGYTF. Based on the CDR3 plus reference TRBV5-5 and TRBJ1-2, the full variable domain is DAGVTQSPTHLIKTRGQQVTLRCSPISGHKSVSWYQQVLGQGPQFIFQYYEKEERGRGNFPDRFSARQFPNYSSELNVNALLLGDSALYLCASSLEGLPAGGYTFGSGTRLTVV.

The CDR3 here is CASSEQGANSPLHF. Here the CDR3 DNA reads TGTGCCAGTAGTGAGCAGGGGGCTAATTCACCCCTCCACTTT. The genes are TRBV19 and TRBJ1-6; 8 bases line up with TRBD1. Looked up from germline, CDR1 is LNHDA and CDR2 is SQIVND (reference sequence). The CDR3 consists of 14 residues. The trim removed 5 bases at V and 6 bases at J, leaving 3 bases unmatched.

The CDR3 is CASSRRRNYGYTF. CDR3 bases: TGTGCCAGCAGTCGAAGGAGAAACTATGGCTACACCTTC. J is TRBJ1-2 and V is TRBV6-5; D not resolved. The V gene's germline CDR1 is MNHEY and CDR2 SVGAGI. V lost 5 bases to trimming and J lost 2 bases, with 9 bases between them. CDR3 size: 13 residues.

The CDR3 nucleotides are TGTGCCAGCAGCTTCAGGTCGGGGGGGCCCCTCGTCGCAGATACGCAGTATTTT. It is translated as CASSFRSGGPLVADTQYF. The chain combines TRBV7-2 with TRBJ2-3; 8 bases agree with TRBD2. CDR1 and CDR2 (germline): SGHTA, FQGNSA. The CDR3 loop spans 18 amino acids. V dropped 3 bases and J dropped 4; count of bases not matched to a gene: 15.

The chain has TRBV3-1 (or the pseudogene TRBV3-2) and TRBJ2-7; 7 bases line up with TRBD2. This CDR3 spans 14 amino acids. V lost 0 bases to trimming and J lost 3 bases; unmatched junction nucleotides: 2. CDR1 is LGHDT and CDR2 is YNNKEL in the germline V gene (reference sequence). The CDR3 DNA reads TGTGCCAGCAGCCAAGATGGGGGGGGCTACGAGCAGTACGTC. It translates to CASSQDGGGYEQYV.

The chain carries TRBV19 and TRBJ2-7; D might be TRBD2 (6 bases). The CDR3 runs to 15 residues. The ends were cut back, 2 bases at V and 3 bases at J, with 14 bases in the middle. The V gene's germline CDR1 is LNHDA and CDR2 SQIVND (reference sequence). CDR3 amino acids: CASSIKDRRDYEQYF. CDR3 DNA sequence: TGTGCCAGTAGTATAAAGGATCGGCGGGACTACGAGCAGTACTTC.

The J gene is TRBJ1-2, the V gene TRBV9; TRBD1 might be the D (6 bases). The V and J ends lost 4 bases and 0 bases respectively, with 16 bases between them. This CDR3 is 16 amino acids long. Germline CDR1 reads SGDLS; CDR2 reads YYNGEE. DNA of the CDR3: TGTGCCAGCAGCCCGGGGGGGACACCAGCTAACTATGGCTACACCTTC. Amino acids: CASSPGGTPANYGYTF.

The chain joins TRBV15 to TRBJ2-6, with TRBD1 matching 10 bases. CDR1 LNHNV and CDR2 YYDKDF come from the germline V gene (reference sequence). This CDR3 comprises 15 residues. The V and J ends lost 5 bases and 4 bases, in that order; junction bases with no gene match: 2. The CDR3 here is CATSGTGAGANVLTF. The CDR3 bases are TGTGCCACCAGCGGGACAGGGGCCGGGGCCAACGTCCTGACTTTC.

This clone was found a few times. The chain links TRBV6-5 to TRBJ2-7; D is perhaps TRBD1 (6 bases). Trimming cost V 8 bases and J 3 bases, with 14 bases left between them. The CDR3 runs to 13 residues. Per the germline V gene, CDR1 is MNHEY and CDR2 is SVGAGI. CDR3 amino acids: CASSRTAYYEQYV. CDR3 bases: TGTGCCAGCTCCCGGACAGCCTACTACGAGCAGTACGTC.

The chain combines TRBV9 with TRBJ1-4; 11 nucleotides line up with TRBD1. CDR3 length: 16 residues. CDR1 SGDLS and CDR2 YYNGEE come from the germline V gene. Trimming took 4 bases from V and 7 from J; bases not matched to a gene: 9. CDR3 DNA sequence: TGTGCCAGCAGCTTGCTGACCGGGACAGGGGGTGAAAAACTGTTTTTT. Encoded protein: CASSLLTGTGGEKLFF.

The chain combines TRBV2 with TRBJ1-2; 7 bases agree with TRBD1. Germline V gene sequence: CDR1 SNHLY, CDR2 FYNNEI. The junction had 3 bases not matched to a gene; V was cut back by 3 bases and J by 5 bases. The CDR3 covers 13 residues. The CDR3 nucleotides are TGTGCCAGCAGTGACGGGACAGAGTATGGCTACACCTTC. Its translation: CASSDGTEYGYTF.

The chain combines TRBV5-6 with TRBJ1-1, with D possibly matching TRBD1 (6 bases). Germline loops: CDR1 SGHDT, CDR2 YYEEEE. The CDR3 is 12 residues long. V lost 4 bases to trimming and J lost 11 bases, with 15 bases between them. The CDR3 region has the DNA TGTGCCAGCAGCGCTGGGACAAATCTGGCTTTCTTT. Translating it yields CASSAGTNLAFF.

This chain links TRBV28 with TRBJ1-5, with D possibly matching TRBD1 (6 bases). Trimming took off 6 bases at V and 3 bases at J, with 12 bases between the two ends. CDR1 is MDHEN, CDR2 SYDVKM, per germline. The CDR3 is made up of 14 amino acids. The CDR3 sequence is CASRLTGNNQPQHF. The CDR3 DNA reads TGTGCCAGCAGACTGACAGGTAACAATCAGCCCCAGCATTTT.

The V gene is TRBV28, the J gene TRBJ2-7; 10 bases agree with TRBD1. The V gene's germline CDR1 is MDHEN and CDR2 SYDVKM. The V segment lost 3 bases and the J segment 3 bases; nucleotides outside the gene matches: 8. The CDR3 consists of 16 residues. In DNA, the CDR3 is TGTGCCAGCAGTTTCGGGACAGGGGTTCTTAGCTACGAGCAGTACTTC. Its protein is CASSFGTGVLSYEQYF.

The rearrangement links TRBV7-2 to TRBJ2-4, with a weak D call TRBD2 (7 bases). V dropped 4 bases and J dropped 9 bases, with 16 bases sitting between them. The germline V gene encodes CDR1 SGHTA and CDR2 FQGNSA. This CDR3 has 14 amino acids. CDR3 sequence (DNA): TGTGCCAGCAGCTCCGACGGGGGGCTAAGCATTCAGTACTTC. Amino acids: CASSSDGGLSIQYF.

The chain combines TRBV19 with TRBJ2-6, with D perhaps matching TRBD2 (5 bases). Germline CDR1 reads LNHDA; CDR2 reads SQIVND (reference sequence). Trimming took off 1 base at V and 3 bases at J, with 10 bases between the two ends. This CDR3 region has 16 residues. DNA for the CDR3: TGTGCCAGTAGTATAGCCGGGGTGGGTGGGGCCAACGTCCTGACTTTC. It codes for CASSIAGVGGANVLTF.

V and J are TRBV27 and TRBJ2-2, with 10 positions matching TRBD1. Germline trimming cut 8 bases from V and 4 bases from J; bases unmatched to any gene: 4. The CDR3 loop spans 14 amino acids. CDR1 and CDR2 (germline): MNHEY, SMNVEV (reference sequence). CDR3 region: CASGDRGPTGELFF. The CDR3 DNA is TGTGCCAGCGGGGACAGGGGACCCACCGGGGAGCTGTTTTTT.

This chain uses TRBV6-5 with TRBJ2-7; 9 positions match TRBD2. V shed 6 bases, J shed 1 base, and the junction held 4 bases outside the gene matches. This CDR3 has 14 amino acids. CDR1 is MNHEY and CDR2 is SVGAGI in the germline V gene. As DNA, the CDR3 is TGTGCCAGCAGCTTAGCGGGGGTATCCTACGAGCAGTACTTC. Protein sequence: CASSLAGVSYEQYF.

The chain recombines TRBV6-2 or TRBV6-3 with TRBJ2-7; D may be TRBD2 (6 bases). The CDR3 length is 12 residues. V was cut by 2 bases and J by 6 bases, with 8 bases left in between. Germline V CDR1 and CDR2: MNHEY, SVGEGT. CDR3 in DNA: TGTGCCAGCAGTTACCAGGGACTCGAGCAGTACGTC. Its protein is CASSYQGLEQYV.

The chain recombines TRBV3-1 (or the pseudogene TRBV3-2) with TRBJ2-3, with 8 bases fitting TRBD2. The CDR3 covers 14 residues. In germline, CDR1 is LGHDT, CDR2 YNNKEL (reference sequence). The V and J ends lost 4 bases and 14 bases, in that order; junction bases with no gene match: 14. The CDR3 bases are TGTGCCAGCAGCCCCCTAGCGGGCCTCCCTACCCGGTATTTT. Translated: CASSPLAGLPTRYF.

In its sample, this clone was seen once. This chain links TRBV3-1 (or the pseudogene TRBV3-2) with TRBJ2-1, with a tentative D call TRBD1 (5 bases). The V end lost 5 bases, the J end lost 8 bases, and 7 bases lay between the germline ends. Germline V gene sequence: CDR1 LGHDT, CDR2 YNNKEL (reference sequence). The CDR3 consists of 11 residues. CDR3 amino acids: CASSVRDEQFF. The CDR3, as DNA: TGTGCCAGCAGCGTCAGGGATGAGCAGTTCTTC.

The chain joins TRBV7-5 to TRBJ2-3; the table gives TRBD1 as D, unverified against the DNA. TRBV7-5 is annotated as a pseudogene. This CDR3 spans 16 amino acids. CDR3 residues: CARSLRGGSSTDTQYF. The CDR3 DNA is TGTGCCAGAAGCTTACGTGGGGGCTCTAGCACAGATACGCAGTATTTT.

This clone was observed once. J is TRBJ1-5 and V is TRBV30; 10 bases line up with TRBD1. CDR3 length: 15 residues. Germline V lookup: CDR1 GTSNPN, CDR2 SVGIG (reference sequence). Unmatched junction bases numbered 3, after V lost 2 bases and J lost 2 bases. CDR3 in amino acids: CAWSFGTGGNQPQHF. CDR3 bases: TGTGCCTGGAGTTTCGGGACAGGGGGCAATCAGCCCCAGCATTTT.

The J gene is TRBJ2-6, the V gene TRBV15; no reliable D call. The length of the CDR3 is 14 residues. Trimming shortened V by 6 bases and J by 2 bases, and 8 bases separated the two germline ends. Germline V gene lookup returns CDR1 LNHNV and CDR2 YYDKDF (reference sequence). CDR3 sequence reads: CATSEVAGANVLTF. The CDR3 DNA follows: TGTGCCACCAGTGAGGTGGCTGGGGCCAACGTCCTGACTTTC.